This T cell receptor beta chain was recovered during a study of vaccination and CD4 T cells after COVID-19. In the case of this clonotype: Its antigen is unidentified.

The Oncomine TCR Beta short-read assay sequenced DNA from cultured CD4+ T cells. TCRdb recomputed calls from the PCR reads with MiXCR, one row per CDR3 protein. Here the sample spans about 7,500 distinct CDR3 sequences, roughly two fifths being singletons. Sample treatment: roughly ten-day PBMC culture with coronavirus spike peptide pools or control peptides (ViraFEST assay). Investigators obtained the unexposed donor's CD4+ T cells before the COVID-19 pandemic (2011-2018). This clonotype originated in a human donor in good health. The sequencing sample was made of CD4+ T cells from blood, cultured in vitro.

The CDR3 reads CASRAGGYNEQFF. The CDR3 DNA is TGTGCCAGCAGGGCGGGGGGCTACAATGAGCAGTTCTTC. The chain joins TRBV6-1 to TRBJ2-1, with TRBD2 matching 8 bases. From germline, CDR1 is MNHNS and CDR2 SASEGT. This CDR3 has 13 residues. Trimming cost V 6 bases and J 3 bases; bases outside gene matches: 1.